Following are 9 T cell receptor beta chains from one sample sequenced in a study of cytomegalovirus exposure and HLA in healthy donors. PCR primers comprised 60 Vbeta and 13 Jbeta primers. TCRdb's table, derived via immunoSEQ multiplex PCR, lists solely in-frame clones and lacks some. This table holds fewer than 250,000 clones, 70% to 80% found once. Sequencing was performed on PBMCs. Receptors were obtained from a woman aged 25 to 45 in good health and CMV-seronegative.

V usage is TRBV2 and J usage is TRBJ2-2, with 13 bases that match TRBD2. J lost 0 bases, V lost 3 bases, and 13 bases had no gene match. Looked up from germline, CDR1 is SNHLY and CDR2 is FYNNEI. The CDR3 length is 21 residues. In nucleotides, the CDR3 is TGTGCCAGCAGTGACCCCTACCAACCGGGACTAGCGGGGACGAACACCGGGGAGCTGTTTTTT. Protein: CASSDPYQPGLAGTNTGELFF.

This clone was detected only a few times. This sample includes further DNA sequences coding for the same CDR3. The chain carries TRBV5-1 and TRBJ2-1, with 8 bases lining up with TRBD2. The V and J ends lost 5 bases and 1 base, in that order; junction bases with no gene match: 5. The CDR3 runs to 15 residues. CDR1 and CDR2 from the germline V gene are SGHRS and YFSETQ. The CDR3 region is CASSLSGGSYNEQFF. CDR3 coding DNA: TGCGCCAGCAGTCTAAGCGGGGGATCCTACAATGAGCAGTTCTTC.

J is TRBJ1-1 and V is TRBV5-4; 7 bases align to TRBD1. Germline assignment: CDR1 SGHNT and CDR2 YYREEE (reference sequence). The V segment lost 4 bases and the J segment 2 bases; nucleotides outside the gene matches: 5. The CDR3 extends over 14 amino acids. The DNA for the CDR3 is TGTGCCAGCAGCCTAGGGACAGCTAACACTGAAGCTTTCTTT. This sequence encodes CASSLGTANTEAFF.

V and J are TRBV29-1 and TRBJ1-2; D not resolved. The CDR3 extends over 13 amino acids. Germline assignment: CDR1 SQVTM and CDR2 ANQGSEA. The V end was cut by 1 base, the J end by 8 bases, with 14 bases between. CDR3 sequence: CSVEVGSGSGYTF. The DNA of the CDR3 is TGCAGCGTTGAAGTCGGGTCCGGGAGCGGCTACACCTTC.

The chain carries TRBV5-1 and TRBJ2-3; maybe TRBD2 (7 bases). The CDR3 loop spans 14 amino acids. The ends were cut back, 0 bases at V and 5 bases at J, with 10 bases in the middle. The germline V gene encodes CDR1 SGHRS and CDR2 YFSETQ. The CDR3 sequence is CASSLGEGVDTQYF. The CDR3 region has the DNA TGCGCCAGCAGCTTGGGGGAGGGGGTAGATACGCAGTATTTT.

The genes are TRBV18 and TRBJ2-1; 8 bases line up with TRBD2. The length of the CDR3 is 13 residues. Germline-derived CDR1 and CDR2 are KGHSH and LQKENI. The V gene end was trimmed by 4 bases and the J gene end by 12 bases; junction bases not matched to a gene: 8. In DNA form, the CDR3 reads TGTGCCAGCTCACAGGGGACTAGGCCCTTGCAGTTCTTC. Its translation: CASSQGTRPLQFF.

The V call is TRBV6-1, the J call TRBJ1-1; D may be TRBD1 (6 bases). V was pared by 2 bases and J by 0 bases, with 13 bases between. The CDR3 spans 16 residues. Germline loops: CDR1 MNHNS, CDR2 SASEGT. The CDR3: CASSETWGRMNTEAFF. DNA of the CDR3: TGTGCCAGCAGTGAAACTTGGGGGCGCATGAACACTGAAGCTTTCTTT.

This chain connects TRBV27 to TRBJ2-2; weak D call: TRBD1 (5 bases). Trimming took off 2 bases at V and 5 bases at J, with 6 bases between the two ends. Germline V gene lookup returns CDR1 MNHEY and CDR2 SMNVEV (reference sequence). The CDR3 is 13 amino acids. This CDR3 reads CASSLDRTGELFF. For the CDR3, the DNA is TGTGCCAGCAGTTTAGACAGAACCGGGGAGCTGTTTTTT.

In this sample, this clone turned up once. The chain is built from TRBV6-1 and TRBJ1-2, with TRBD1 matching over 8 bases. CDR1 is MNHNS and CDR2 is SASEGT in the germline V gene. This CDR3 comprises 14 residues. J was trimmed by 7 bases and V by 7 bases; bases with no gene match: 11. In DNA form, the CDR3 reads TGTGCCAGCATCCCCTCCCAGGGGGCGCTTGGCTACACCTTC. It translates to CASIPSQGALGYTF.